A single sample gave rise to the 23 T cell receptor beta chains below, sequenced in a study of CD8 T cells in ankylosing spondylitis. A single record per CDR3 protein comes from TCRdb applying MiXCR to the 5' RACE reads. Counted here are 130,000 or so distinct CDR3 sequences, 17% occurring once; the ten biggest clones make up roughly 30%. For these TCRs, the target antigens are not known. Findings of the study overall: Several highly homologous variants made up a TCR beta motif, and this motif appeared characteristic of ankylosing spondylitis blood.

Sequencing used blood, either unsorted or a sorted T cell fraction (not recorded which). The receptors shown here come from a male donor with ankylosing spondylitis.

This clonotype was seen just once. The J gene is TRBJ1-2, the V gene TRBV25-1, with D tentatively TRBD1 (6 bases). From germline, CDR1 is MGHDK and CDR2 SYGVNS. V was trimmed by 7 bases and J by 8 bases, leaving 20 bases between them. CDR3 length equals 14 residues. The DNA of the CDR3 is TGTGCCAGCAAAGGGGGATCCTGGAAACGGGGCTACACCTTC. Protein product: CASKGGSWKRGYTF.

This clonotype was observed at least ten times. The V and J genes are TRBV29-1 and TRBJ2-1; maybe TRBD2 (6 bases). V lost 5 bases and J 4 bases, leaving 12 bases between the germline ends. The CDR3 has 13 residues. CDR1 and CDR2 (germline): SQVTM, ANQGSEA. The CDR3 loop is CSVWLREYNEQFF. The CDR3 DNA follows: TGCAGCGTTTGGCTGCGGGAATACAATGAGCAGTTCTTC.

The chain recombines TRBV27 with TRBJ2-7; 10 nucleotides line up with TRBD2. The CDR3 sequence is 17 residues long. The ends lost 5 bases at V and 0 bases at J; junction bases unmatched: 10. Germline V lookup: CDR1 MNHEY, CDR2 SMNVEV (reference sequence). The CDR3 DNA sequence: TGTGCCAGCAGTCCACTGACTAGCGGGTCTGACTCCTACGAGCAGTACTTC. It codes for CASSPLTSGSDSYEQYF.

CDR3 residues: CASSSPGLAGEQFF. CDR3 nucleotides: TGTGCCAGCAGTTCCCCGGGACTAGCGGGCGAGCAGTTCTTC. The gene calls are TRBV28 and TRBJ2-1; 12 nucleotides match TRBD2. V lost 4 bases to trimming and J lost 10 bases; unmatched junction nucleotides: 5. Germline lookup yields CDR1 MDHEN and CDR2 SYDVKM. The CDR3 is 14 amino acids.

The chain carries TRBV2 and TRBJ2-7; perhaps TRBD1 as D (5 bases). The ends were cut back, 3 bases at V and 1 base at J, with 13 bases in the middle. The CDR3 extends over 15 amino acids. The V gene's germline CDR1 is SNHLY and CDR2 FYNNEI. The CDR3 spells CASSEGHRRSYEQYF. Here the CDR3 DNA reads TGTGCCAGCAGTGAGGGTCACAGGCGATCCTACGAGCAGTACTTC.

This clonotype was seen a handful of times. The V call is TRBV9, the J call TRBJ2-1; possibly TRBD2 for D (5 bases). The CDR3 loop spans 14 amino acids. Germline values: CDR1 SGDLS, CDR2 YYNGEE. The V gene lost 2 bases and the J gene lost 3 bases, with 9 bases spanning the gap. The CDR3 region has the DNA TGTGCCAGCAGCGTGACCAGCGGCTACAATGAGCAGTTCTTC. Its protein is CASSVTSGYNEQFF.

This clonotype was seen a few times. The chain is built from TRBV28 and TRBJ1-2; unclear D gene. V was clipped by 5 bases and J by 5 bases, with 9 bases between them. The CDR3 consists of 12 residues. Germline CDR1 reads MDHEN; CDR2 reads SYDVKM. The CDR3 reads CASSGGPYGYTF. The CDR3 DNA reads TGTGCCAGCAGTGGAGGACCTTATGGCTACACCTTC.

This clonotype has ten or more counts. CDR3 nucleotides: TGCGCCAGCAGCCAAGGCGCGGGAAGCTCCTACAATGAGCAGTTCTTC. Translation: CASSQGAGSSYNEQFF. This chain uses TRBV4-1 with TRBJ2-1, with D perhaps matching TRBD2 (6 bases). Deletions cut 1 base from V and 0 bases from J, with 10 bases between. This CDR3 region has 16 residues. Germline V gene lookup returns CDR1 MGHRA and CDR2 YSYEKL.

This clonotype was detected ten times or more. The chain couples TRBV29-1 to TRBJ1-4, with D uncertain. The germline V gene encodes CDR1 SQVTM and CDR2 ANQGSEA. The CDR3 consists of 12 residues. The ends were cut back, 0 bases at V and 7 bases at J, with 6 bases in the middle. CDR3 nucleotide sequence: TGCAGCGTTGAAGAAGGACCTGAAAAACTGTTTTTT. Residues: CSVEEGPEKLFF.

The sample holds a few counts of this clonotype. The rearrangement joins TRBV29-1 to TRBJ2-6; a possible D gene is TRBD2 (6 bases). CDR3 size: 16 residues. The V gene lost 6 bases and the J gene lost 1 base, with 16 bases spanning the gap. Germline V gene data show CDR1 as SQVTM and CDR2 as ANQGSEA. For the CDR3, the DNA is TGCAGCGTGTTGCCAGGAGGGGAGTCTGGGGCCAACGTCCTGACTTTC. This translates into CSVLPGGESGANVLTF.

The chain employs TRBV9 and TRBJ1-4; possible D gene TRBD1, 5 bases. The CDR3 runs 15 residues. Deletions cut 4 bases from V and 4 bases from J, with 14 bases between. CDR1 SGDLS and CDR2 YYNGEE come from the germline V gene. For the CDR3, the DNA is TGTGCCAGCAGCCCCCATGGGGGGGGTAATGAAAAACTGTTTTTT. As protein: CASSPHGGGNEKLFF.

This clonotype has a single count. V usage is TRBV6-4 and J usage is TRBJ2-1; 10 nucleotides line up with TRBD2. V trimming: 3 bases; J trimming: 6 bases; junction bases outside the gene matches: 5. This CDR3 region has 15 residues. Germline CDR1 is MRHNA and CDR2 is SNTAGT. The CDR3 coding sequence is TGTGCCAGCAGTGAGGGGACTAGCGACACCAATGAGCAGTTCTTC. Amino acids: CASSEGTSDTNEQFF.

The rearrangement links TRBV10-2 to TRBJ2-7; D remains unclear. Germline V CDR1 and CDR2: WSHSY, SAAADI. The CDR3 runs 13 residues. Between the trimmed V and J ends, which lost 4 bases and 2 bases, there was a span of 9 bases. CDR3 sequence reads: CASSGSPTYEQYF. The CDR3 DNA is TGCGCCAGCAGTGGTTCGCCCACCTACGAGCAGTACTTC.

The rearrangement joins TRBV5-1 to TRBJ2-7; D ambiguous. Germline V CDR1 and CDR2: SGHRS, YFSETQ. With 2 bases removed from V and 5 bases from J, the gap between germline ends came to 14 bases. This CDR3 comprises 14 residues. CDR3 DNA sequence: TGCGCCAGCAGCTTAGCCGATGCTCTGGACGAGCAGTACTTC. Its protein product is CASSLADALDEQYF.

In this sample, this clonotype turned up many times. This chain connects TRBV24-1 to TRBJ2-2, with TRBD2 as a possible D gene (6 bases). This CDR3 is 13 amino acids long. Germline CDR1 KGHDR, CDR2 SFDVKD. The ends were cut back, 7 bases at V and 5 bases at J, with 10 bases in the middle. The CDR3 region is CATRGGATGELFF. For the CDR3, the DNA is TGTGCCACCAGGGGGGGAGCGACCGGGGAGCTGTTTTTT.

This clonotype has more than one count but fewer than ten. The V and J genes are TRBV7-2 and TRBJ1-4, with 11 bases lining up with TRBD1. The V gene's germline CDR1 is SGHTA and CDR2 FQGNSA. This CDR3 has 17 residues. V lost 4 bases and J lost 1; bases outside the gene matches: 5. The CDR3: CASSSRTGGLTNEKLFF. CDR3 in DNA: TGTGCCAGCAGCTCCAGGACAGGGGGCCTAACTAATGAAAAACTGTTTTTT.

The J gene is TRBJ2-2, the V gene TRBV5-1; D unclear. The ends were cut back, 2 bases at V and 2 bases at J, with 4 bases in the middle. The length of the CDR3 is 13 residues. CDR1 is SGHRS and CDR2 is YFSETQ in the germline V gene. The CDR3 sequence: CASSFDNTGELFF. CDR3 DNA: TGCGCCAGCAGCTTCGATAACACCGGGGAGCTGTTTTTT. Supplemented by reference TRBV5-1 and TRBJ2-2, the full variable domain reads KAGVTQTPRYLIKTRGQQVTLSCSPISGHRSVSWYQQTPGQGLQFLFEYFSETQRNKGNFPGRFSGRQFSNSRSEMNVSTLELGDSALYLCASSFDNTGELFFGEGSRLTVL.

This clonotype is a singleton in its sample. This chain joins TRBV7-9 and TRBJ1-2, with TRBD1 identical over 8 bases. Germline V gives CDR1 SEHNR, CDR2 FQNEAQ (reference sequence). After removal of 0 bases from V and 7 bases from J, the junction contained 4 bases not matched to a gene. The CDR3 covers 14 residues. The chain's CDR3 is CASSLAQGARGYTF. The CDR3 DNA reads TGTGCCAGCAGCTTAGCGCAGGGGGCGCGTGGCTACACCTTC.

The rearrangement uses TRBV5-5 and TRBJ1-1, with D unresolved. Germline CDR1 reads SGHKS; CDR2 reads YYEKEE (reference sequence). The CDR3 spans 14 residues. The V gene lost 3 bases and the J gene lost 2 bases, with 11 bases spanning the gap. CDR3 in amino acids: CASSSPGLNTEAFF. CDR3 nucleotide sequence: TGTGCCAGCAGCTCACCCGGATTAAACACTGAAGCTTTCTTT.

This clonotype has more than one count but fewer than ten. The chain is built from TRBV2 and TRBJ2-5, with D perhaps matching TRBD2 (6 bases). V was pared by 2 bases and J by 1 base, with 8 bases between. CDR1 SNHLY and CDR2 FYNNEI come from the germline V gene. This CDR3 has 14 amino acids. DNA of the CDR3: TGTGCCAGCAGTGAACTGGGGGGCCAAGAGACCCAGTACTTC. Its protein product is CASSELGGQETQYF.

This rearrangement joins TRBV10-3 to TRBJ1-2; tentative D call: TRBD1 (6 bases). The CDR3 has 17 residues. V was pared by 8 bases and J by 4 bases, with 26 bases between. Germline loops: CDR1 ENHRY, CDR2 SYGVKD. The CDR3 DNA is TGTGCCATCGGAGGACAGTCTTCCCCCCCTATACCCTATGGCTACACCTTC. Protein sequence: CAIGGQSSPPIPYGYTF.

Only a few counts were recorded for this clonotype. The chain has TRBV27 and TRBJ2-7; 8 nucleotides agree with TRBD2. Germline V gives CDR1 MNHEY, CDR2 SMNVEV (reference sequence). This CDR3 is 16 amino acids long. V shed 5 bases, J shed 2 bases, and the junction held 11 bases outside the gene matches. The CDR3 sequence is CASSPPGIAGPYEQYF. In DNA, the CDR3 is TGTGCCAGCAGTCCCCCGGGAATAGCGGGACCCTACGAGCAGTACTTC.

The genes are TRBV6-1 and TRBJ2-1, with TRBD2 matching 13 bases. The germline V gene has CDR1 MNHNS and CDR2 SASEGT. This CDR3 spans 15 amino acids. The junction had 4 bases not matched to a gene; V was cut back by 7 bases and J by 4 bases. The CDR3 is CASTPGLAGYNEQFF. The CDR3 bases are TGTGCCAGCACACCGGGACTAGCGGGATACAATGAGCAGTTCTTC.